The following is a TCR beta chain sequence with its context. Its antigen remains unidentified. Time point specified: newly diagnosed GD, antithyroid drugs for less than 3 months. RNA extracted from PBMCs served as the sequencing template. Trimming removed 5 bases from V and 7 bases from J; junction bases left unmatched: 10. This CDR3 is built from 16 residues. Germline CDR1 is MNHEY and CDR2 is SMNVEV (reference sequence). Libraries of TCR beta came from iRepertoire HTBI primers plus Arm-PCR of CDR3 regions. Original analysis: Sample data revealed about 60 TRBV and 14 TRBJ segments. One entry per CDR3 protein, called by TCRdb with MiXCR from the multiplex PCR reads. These V and J calls rely on TCRdb rather than the paper's analysis. The profile covers around 250,000 distinct CDR3 sequences, with approximately 20% appearing a single time and approximately 24% taken by the ten largest. These data are taken from a study of regulatory T cells in long-lasting Graves disease. Regarding the study as a whole: When disease was persistent, TRBV28, TRBJ1-2 and TRBJ2-5 were the favored segments. Relative to new patients (966), persistent patients exhibited greater sharing of public clonotypes (around 2,700). Having few samples may have compromised the accuracy.

The origin of this receptor is a female donor with Graves disease. The rearrangement joins TRBV27 to TRBJ2-1; TRBD2 aligns across 11 bases. Sequenced here: peripheral blood mononuclear cells (PBMCs), sampled at new diagnosis, from a patient treated with antithyroid drugs. For the CDR3, the DNA is TGTGCCAGCAGTCCAGGTGCTAGCGGGAGGTGGAATGAGCAGTTCTTC. Amino acids: CASSPGASGRWNEQFF.